This TCR beta chain is from a study of cytomegalovirus exposure and HLA in healthy donors (dated by TCRdb to the late 2010s). About the full investigation: An earlier analysis of approximately 600 of the donors reported approximately 290 Gb of sequence data and roughly 100 million unique TCR beta sequences from around 200 million T cells. The study was designed to test whether signatures of past pathogen exposure could be identified by cataloging public T cell receptors. The T cell repertoires of some 670 subjects were profiled by immunosequencing and related to cytomegalovirus serostatus. Class I and class II HLA loci were covered by the typing at four-digit resolution. Alongside the repertoire data, information on donor age, sex, ethnicity and CMV serostatus was compiled. Besides the first cohort of 550 to 750 subjects, a separate validation cohort made up of over 100 different subjects was used. Across roughly 420 genotyped donors of the cohort, an average of roughly 200,000 unique TCR beta nucleotide sequences per donor were sequenced, and approximately 17% of those sequences were non-productive. Every discovery cohort repertoire had been produced on one sequencing platform. Rather than using new phenotypic data, the later analysis identified candidate immune exposures from TCR beta sequences and from how often those sequences occurred across donors. A few DR-DQ haplotypes were treated as single units for association and clustering because of strong linkage in the cohort. The genetic ancestry cluster associated with self-reported Caucasian donors included 81% of the approximately 400 genotyped donors. Typing coverage differed by locus: A, B, C, DRB1 and DQB1 were typed in roughly 629-630 donors, DQA1 in roughly 510, DPA1 in some 610, and DPB1 in just under 490. About 300 gigabases of sequencing data and 70 million to 85 million unique TCR sequences were included in an early release covering over 600 HLA-typed donors. High-throughput TCR immunosequencing, statistical association of individual TCRs with disease status, and machine learning were combined to predict cytomegalovirus infection status. A later genetic analysis took genome-wide SNP genotypes for about three fifths of the roughly 700 donors and used that subset as a discovery cohort. An earlier analysis of several hundred of the donors applied high-throughput TCR beta sequencing to assess whether each TCR beta V gene segment acted as functional or pseudogenic. A later analysis re-analyzed previously published TCR beta repertoires from 600 to 850 donors and added high-resolution HLA genotyping to study TCR occurrence patterns. Study-wide conclusions, independent of this receptor: A total of about 150 TCR beta chains were listed by the study as associated with cytomegalovirus. Compared with equally common non-associated chains, HLA-associated TCR beta chains in a later analysis were more clonally expanded and had lower generation probabilities. Most TCR sequences were observed very rarely across donors, whereas some public TCRs were present in many individuals. Over 15 rarely observed V segments, including chromosome 9 orphons, were excluded from the earlier analysis of some 590 of the donors because counts were too low. Specific HLA alleles were associated with 15,000 to 20,000 TCR beta sequences at a false discovery rate of 0.05 in a later analysis. The authors suggested that the approach could potentially be generalized to other disease states and immunological phenotypes. When HLA alleles, especially DR and DQ, strongly co-occurred, TCR associations were difficult to assign to individual alleles. Because HLA typing was unavailable for some donors at each locus, only the typed subset was used in association tests. In a later analysis, TCR association rates were found to vary across HLA loci, with the most associated TCRs seen for DRB1 alleles and the fewest for HLA-C alleles. The cohort was sequenced for TCR beta chains only, and without alpha or paired-chain data the features that could be detected were limited. Because the 87-base-pair reads could not distinguish some IMGT-functional V segments, including TRBV6-2 and TRBV6-3, those segments were excluded. The classifier was reported to diagnose cytomegalovirus status with high specificity and sensitivity in both the original cohort and the validation cohort. Sequencing depth was assumed to be roughly uniform across donors in the presence/absence analyses, though that assumption may not hold. Several of the top co-occurrence clusters appeared to be linked to parvovirus B19, influenza, CMV and Epstein-Barr virus, according to a later analysis. For the cohort, immune exposure information was limited to CMV serostatus. A cluster of highly shared sequence variants was judged likely to be a technical artifact of the sequencing pipeline. Correlated functional status among segregating V segments might reflect linkage disequilibrium, but an unknown experimental factor could not be ruled out. A later genetic analysis associated a missense DCLRE1C variant with V-gene and J-gene trimming of TCR beta chains, and an independent cohort replicated the association. A later genetic analysis reported fewer N-insertions in productive TCRs among donors in an Asian-associated ancestry cluster than the roughly 650-donor mean. In an earlier analysis of around 600 of the donors, most TCR beta V segments were observed in productive rearrangements about 87% or about 30% of the time, broadly matching IMGT annotations. In a later analysis, most CMV-associated TCR beta chains were found to appear HLA-restricted, with HLA associations seemingly driven largely by CMV exposure. A further reported finding was that TCR beta sequences accurately predicted the HLA-A and HLA-B alleles for most subjects in the first cohort. Three of the identified cytomegalovirus-associated TCR beta chains were confirmed in vitro to be specific for cytomegalovirus antigens.

The table lists this clone with a count of one. Its antigen remains unidentified. Base-call qualities are not available, and no considerably larger clone is one nucleotide away. In total, approximately 700 healthy bone marrow donors made up the cohort. Cohort members were all nominally healthy when sampled, although unrecorded immune exposures were likely present. The donor was CMV seronegative and was included in the group of 352 seronegative cohort members. Each donor provided a peripheral blood sample, and peripheral blood mononuclear cells were used for TCR beta sequencing. The Qiagen DNeasy Blood Extraction Kit was used to extract genomic DNA from the blood cell samples. The library was produced with the immunoSEQ multiplex PCR assay. For the multiplex PCR, a mixture combining 60 forward primers for TCR Vbeta segments and 13 reverse primers for TCR Jbeta segments was used. Amplification of the CDR3 region of rearranged TCR beta genes was performed with a multiplex PCR assay on genomic DNA. Amplified TCR beta libraries were sequenced as 87-base-pair reads on the Illumina HiSeq System. The authors' analysis ran thus. Across the 640 or so repertoires, a later analysis counted tens of millions of unique TCR beta chains, approximately 12 million of which were shared by at least two donors. Raw reads were error-corrected and collapsed into unique sequences by a nearest-neighbor algorithm in which closely related sequences were merged to remove PCR and sequencing errors. CDR3 sequences were aligned to IMGT reference sequences to assign V, D and J gene segments. For a sequence to be retained, at least a six-nucleotide match to both a V gene segment and a J gene segment was required. A rearrangement was called productive if the CDR3 had no stop codons and remained in frame with V and J, and every other rearrangement was called non-productive. Following IMGT convention, CDR3 was defined as the stretch from the second conserved V-encoded cysteine up to the conserved J-encoded phenylalanine. The earlier analysis of about 590 of the donors excluded sequences that lacked an unambiguous match to a single V gene segment. An earlier analysis of about 590 of the donors classified V segments as functional when productive rearrangements were above 56.7% and as segregating when the standard deviation between donors was above 5%. To diagnose cytomegalovirus status from the catalog of TCR beta chain sequences, a statistical classification framework was built. V and J gene assignment, in a later analysis, came from comparing TCR nucleotide sequences with IMGT/GENE-DB human TR gene sequences. Using the TCRdist pipeline, a later analysis assigned CDR3 sequences along with most-parsimonious VDJ recombination scenarios. A later analysis defined each TCR beta chain by its CDR3 amino acid sequence plus V-gene family, and excluded reads lacking a unique V-gene family. In a later analysis, several hundred highly shared, low-generation-probability nucleotide sequences were removed to address suspected cross-contamination and a sequencing artifact. In a later analysis, a clonal expansion index for each public chain was calculated from normalized within-repertoire ranks of inferred template counts. Generation probabilities in a later analysis came from a VDJ recombination model fitted to out-of-frame rearrangements, and those results were checked against IGoR. A later analysis scored TCR-TCR, TCR-HLA and TCR-CMV co-occurrence with hypergeometric tests, applying a repertoire-size bias correction to TCR pairs. In a later analysis, false discovery rates were estimated by permuting HLA or CMV assignments 20 times. A later analysis grouped co-occurring TCRs with DBSCAN, adding TCRdist sequence similarity when clustering within HLA-allele-positive subsets. Repertoires with fewer than 30,000 or more than 120,000 public chains were left out of co-occurrence clustering, as were five repertoires with anomalous nucleotide sharing. TCRdb retrieved this table from immuneACCESS and kept in-frame rearrangements only. Not all clones are present; in checked studies, unresolved V genes account for under half, and no reason is known for the remainder. V and J calls and clone size are those listed in that table; D and trimming were worked out from the DNA. The sample table shows about 62,000 clones, and just under 75% are seen once. Less than 7% of the sample rests with the top ten.

The germline V gene provides CDR1 SGHTS and CDR2 YDEGEE. The CDR3 covers 13 residues, taking in both the cysteine and the phenylalanine. Only CDR3 DNA remains: 39 bases, in frame from the first base. V is shortened by 4 bases, J by 6 bases, and the region joining them spans 12 bases. Specimen: PBMCs. Rearrangement joined TRBV5-8 to TRBJ2-3; TRBD2 could be the D gene, as 6 bases match. The receptor comes from a woman under 40 in good health and CMV-seronegative. The encoded CDR3 is CASSPGGADTQYF. The base sequence is TGTGCCAGCAGCCCCGGAGGGGCGGATACGCAGTATTTT.